This is a list of T cell receptor beta chains from one sample in a study of blood T cells in healthy people across ages. TCRdb passed the 5' RACE reads through MiXCR, listing each CDR3 protein once. The sample records some 920,000 distinct CDR3 sequences, just over 50% being singletons. Sample: blood. The receptors were sampled from a woman aged 55-70 years in good health. The CDR3 runs from the conserved cysteine through the conserved F or W. D genes are given only for firm matches. Clone size appears in some rows only: once, few, many, or a class for an expanded clone.

d_call,v_call,j_call,clone_size,cdr3_nt,cdr3_aa
.,TRBV5-1,TRBJ2-1,.,TGCGCCAGCACCCACGGGGACCGTGGCAATGAGCAGTTCTTC,CASTHGDRGNEQFF
.,TRBV5-1,TRBJ2-1,.,TGCGCCAGCAGCTTGGACGGGAGTGAGCAGTTCTTC,CASSLDGSEQFF
TRBD1,TRBV5-1,TRBJ2-7,few,TGCGCCAGCAGCATCAGACAGGGGGCCGGTGAGCAGTACTTC,CASSIRQGAGEQYF
TRBD1,TRBV30,TRBJ1-6,once,TGTGCCTGGAGTCCAGGGGGTGGGAATTCACCCCTCCACTTT,CAWSPGGGNSPLHF
TRBD2,TRBV2,TRBJ2-3,.,TGTGCCAGCAGCCTACGGACCGGGACTACTAGCACAGATACGCAGTATTTT,CASSLRTGTTSTDTQYF
.,TRBV6-2/TRBV6-3,TRBJ1-4,.,TGTGCCAGCAGTTGGTCGGCAACTAATGAAAAACTGTTTTTT,CASSWSATNEKLFF
.,TRBV20-1,TRBJ2-1,few,TGCAGTGCTACTGGGACCAGGGGATACTACAATGAGCAGTTCTTC,CSATGTRGYYNEQFF
.,TRBV2,TRBJ2-3,few,TGTGCCAGCAGTGATGTCCTAAGGGACGGTGATACGCAGTATTTT,CASSDVLRDGDTQYF
.,TRBV6-1,TRBJ2-3,.,TGTGCCAGCAGTCCCCGGGACGGATACACAGATACGCAGTATTTT,CASSPRDGYTDTQYF
TRBD1,TRBV4-3,TRBJ1-2,few,TGCGCCAGCAGCCCAACGGGACAGGGCGATGGCTACACCTTC,CASSPTGQGDGYTF
.,TRBV20-1,TRBJ2-7,few,TGCAGTGCTAGAGAGAGCAGTGAGTATAACGAGCAGTACTTC,CSARESSEYNEQYF
TRBD2,TRBV6-2/TRBV6-3,TRBJ2-7,few,TGTGCCACCAAACTAGCGGGAGCCCCCAAGCAGTACTTC,CATKLAGAPKQYF
.,TRBV18,TRBJ2-5,once,TGTGCCAGCTCACCTGCCGGGATTGAAGAGACCCAGTACTTC,CASSPAGIEETQYF
TRBD1,TRBV10-1,TRBJ1-1,.,TGCGCCAGCAGCCCAAGAACCGACAGGGCGGCTTTCTTT,CASSPRTDRAAFF
TRBD2,TRBV28,TRBJ2-7,.,TGTGCCAGCAGTTTCGGACTAGCGAACTCCTACGAGCAGTACTTC,CASSFGLANSYEQYF
.,TRBV5-1,TRBJ2-1,.,TGCGCCAGCAGCGTGGGACAAAACAATGAGCAGTTCTTC,CASSVGQNNEQFF
.,TRBV7-2,TRBJ2-7,.,TGTGCCAGCAGCTTAGAGGGCAGGAGTCTTACCTACGAGCAGTACTTC,CASSLEGRSLTYEQYF
.,TRBV7-9,TRBJ2-4,.,TGTGCCAGCAGCTCACAAGGAACCCCAACCAAAAGCATTCAGTACTTC,CASSSQGTPTKSIQYF
.,TRBV5-5,TRBJ1-1,.,TGTGCCAGCAGCCACGAGGGGGGGCGAATCGCTGAAGCTTTCTTT,CASSHEGGRIAEAFF
TRBD2,TRBV6-2/TRBV6-3,TRBJ2-2,.,TGTGCCAGCATTCTAGCGGGGACGAACACCGGGGAGCTGTTTTTT,CASILAGTNTGELFF
.,TRBV7-2,TRBJ1-4,.,TGTGCCAGCAGCCCACCTGTTGGGGGGGCGCAGGAAAAACTGTTTTTT,CASSPPVGGAQEKLFF
TRBD1,TRBV27,TRBJ2-7,.,TGTGCCAGCAGCATGGGACAGCTATCCTACGAGCAGTACTTC,CASSMGQLSYEQYF
.,TRBV9,TRBJ1-1,few,TGTGCCAGCACCGAATCGGGGGGCACCACTGAAGCTTTCTTT,CASTESGGTTEAFF
.,TRBV5-1,TRBJ2-4,.,TGCGCCAGCAGCTTAGGTGATCTAGCCAAAAACATTCAGTACTTC,CASSLGDLAKNIQYF
.,TRBV29-1,TRBJ1-1,.,TGCAGCGCACACGAAACTGAAGCTTTCTTT,CSAHETEAFF
TRBD1,TRBV24-1,TRBJ2-4,.,TGTGCCACCAGTGATAGGAAGGGGGCGCGAGACATTCAGTACTTC,CATSDRKGARDIQYF
TRBD2,TRBV20-1,TRBJ2-3,.,TGCAGTGCTCTGGGACTAGCGGGATTAGGAGATACGCAGTATTTT,CSALGLAGLGDTQYF